This is a list of T cell receptor beta chains from one sample in a study of CD8 T cells in Susac syndrome. TCRdb re-analysed the immunoSEQ multiplex PCR reads in MiXCR, keeping a single row per CDR3 protein. The table records approximately 120,000 distinct CDR3 sequences, 90% to 95% of them present only once. The sequencing input was CD8+ T cells from PBMCs. These receptors were collected from a human donor with Susac syndrome. Both conserved end residues are part of each CDR3. The D gene is left open where the match is weak. The size of a clone is reported for some rows only, either as once, few or many, or as a class for expanded clones.

j_gene: TRBJ2-5; abundance: -; d_gene: TRBD2; v_gene: TRBV3-1; CDR3aa: CASSQEGLAVQETQYF; CDR3nt: TGTGCCAGCAGCCAAGAGGGACTAGCGGTCCAAGAGACCCAGTACTTC
j_gene: TRBJ1-4; abundance: -; d_gene: -; v_gene: TRBV6-6; CDR3aa: CASRPDTFEKLFF; CDR3nt: TGTGCCAGCAGGCCCGACACCTTTGAAAAACTGTTTTTT
j_gene: TRBJ1-4; abundance: -; d_gene: TRBD1; v_gene: TRBV18; CDR3aa: CASSVTGGREKLFF; CDR3nt: TGTGCCAGCTCCGTGACAGGGGGCCGAGAAAAACTGTTTTTT
j_gene: TRBJ1-2; abundance: -; d_gene: TRBD1; v_gene: TRBV7-6; CDR3aa: CASSLETGTTNYGYTF; CDR3nt: TGTGCCAGCAGCTTAGAGACAGGGACTACTAACTATGGCTACACCTTC
j_gene: TRBJ2-3; abundance: few; d_gene: -; v_gene: TRBV6-2/TRBV6-3; CDR3aa: CASSYPDTQYF; CDR3nt: TGTGCCAGCAGTTACCCAGATACGCAGTATTTT
j_gene: TRBJ2-1; abundance: -; d_gene: -; v_gene: TRBV20-1; CDR3aa: CSAREKGVNIDEQFF; CDR3nt: TGCAGTGCTAGAGAGAAGGGGGTAAATATCGATGAGCAGTTCTTC
j_gene: TRBJ2-1; abundance: -; d_gene: -; v_gene: TRBV20-1; CDR3aa: CSASSDLGDEQFF; CDR3nt: TGCAGTGCTTCGTCAGATCTGGGCGATGAGCAGTTCTTC
j_gene: TRBJ2-5; abundance: -; d_gene: TRBD2; v_gene: TRBV3-1; CDR3aa: CASSPGEREGSRETQYF; CDR3nt: TGTGCCAGCAGCCCAGGCGAGCGGGAGGGCTCGCGGGAGACCCAGTACTTC
j_gene: TRBJ2-7; abundance: few; d_gene: -; v_gene: TRBV20-1; CDR3aa: CSASPGLEQYF; CDR3nt: TGCAGTGCTAGTCCGGGACTCGAGCAGTACTTC
j_gene: TRBJ2-7; abundance: -; d_gene: TRBD1; v_gene: TRBV27; CDR3aa: CASSSGGYEQYF; CDR3nt: TGTGCCAGCAGTTCAGGGGGATACGAGCAGTACTTC
j_gene: TRBJ1-2; abundance: -; d_gene: TRBD1; v_gene: TRBV20-1; CDR3aa: CSARDRAGGDNYGYTF; CDR3nt: TGCAGTGCTAGAGATCGTGCAGGGGGAGATAACTATGGCTACACCTTC
j_gene: TRBJ2-7; abundance: -; d_gene: -; v_gene: TRBV2; CDR3aa: CASIVRGQAEQYF; CDR3nt: TGTGCCAGCATAGTCAGGGGCCAGGCCGAGCAGTACTTC
j_gene: TRBJ2-7; abundance: -; d_gene: -; v_gene: TRBV7-9; CDR3aa: CASSADGRGYEQYF; CDR3nt: TGTGCCAGCAGCGCGGACGGCCGGGGGTACGAGCAGTACTTC
j_gene: TRBJ2-1; abundance: -; d_gene: TRBD2; v_gene: TRBV19; CDR3aa: CASSIEGTSGSHYNEQFF; CDR3nt: TGTGCCAGTAGTATCGAGGGGACTAGCGGGAGTCACTACAATGAGCAGTTCTTC
j_gene: TRBJ2-5; abundance: once; d_gene: TRBD1; v_gene: TRBV7-8; CDR3aa: CASSPGQPQETQYF; CDR3nt: TGTGCCAGCAGCCCGGGACAGCCTCAAGAGACCCAGTACTTC
j_gene: TRBJ2-5; abundance: -; d_gene: -; v_gene: TRBV3-1; CDR3aa: CASSQDTSKETQYF; CDR3nt: TGTGCCAGCAGCCAAGATACGAGCAAAGAGACCCAGTACTTC
j_gene: TRBJ2-3; abundance: once; d_gene: -; v_gene: TRBV9; CDR3aa: CASSVASGFVSTDTQYF; CDR3nt: TGTGCCAGCAGCGTAGCTTCGGGCTTCGTTAGCACAGATACGCAGTATTTT
j_gene: TRBJ2-3; abundance: -; d_gene: -; v_gene: TRBV4-3; CDR3aa: CASSQEDGYTDTQYF; CDR3nt: TGCGCCAGCAGCCAGGAGGACGGATACACAGATACGCAGTATTTT
j_gene: TRBJ2-7; abundance: -; d_gene: TRBD2; v_gene: TRBV4-1; CDR3aa: CASSRGPGGEQYF; CDR3nt: TGCGCCAGCAGCCGAGGACCGGGGGGCGAGCAGTACTTC
j_gene: TRBJ1-1; abundance: -; d_gene: -; v_gene: TRBV9; CDR3aa: CASSVAGDRLNTEAFF; CDR3nt: TGTGCCAGCAGCGTAGCTGGAGACAGATTGAACACTGAAGCTTTCTTT
j_gene: TRBJ2-1; abundance: -; d_gene: -; v_gene: TRBV30; CDR3aa: CATHRSSYNEQFF; CDR3nt: TGTGCCACTCATAGGAGCTCCTACAATGAGCAGTTCTTC
j_gene: TRBJ1-2; abundance: once; d_gene: -; v_gene: TRBV6-5; CDR3aa: CASSYSTGGHYGYTF; CDR3nt: TGTGCCAGCAGTTACTCGACCGGAGGGCACTATGGCTACACCTTC
j_gene: TRBJ2-1; abundance: -; d_gene: -; v_gene: TRBV7-8; CDR3aa: CASTPQEGSSYNEQFF; CDR3nt: TGTGCCAGCACCCCCCAGGAGGGTTCCTCCTACAATGAGCAGTTCTTC
j_gene: TRBJ2-2; abundance: -; d_gene: TRBD2; v_gene: TRBV6-4; CDR3aa: CASSELAENTGELFF; CDR3nt: TGTGCCAGCAGTGAACTAGCGGAGAACACCGGGGAGCTGTTTTTT
j_gene: TRBJ1-6; abundance: -; d_gene: -; v_gene: TRBV6-1; CDR3aa: CASSEYLGAGYNSPLHF; CDR3nt: TGTGCCAGCAGTGAATATTTGGGCGCGGGGTATAATTCACCCCTCCACTTT
j_gene: TRBJ2-1; abundance: -; d_gene: -; v_gene: TRBV29-1; CDR3aa: CSVIRRSTDPKQFF; CDR3nt: TGCAGCGTGATCCGCAGATCGACAGACCCCAAGCAGTTCTTC
j_gene: TRBJ1-4; abundance: -; d_gene: -; v_gene: TRBV18; CDR3aa: CASSPRDRIWELFF; CDR3nt: TGTGCCAGCTCACCACGGGACCGTATTTGGGAACTGTTTTTT
j_gene: TRBJ1-1; abundance: -; d_gene: -; v_gene: TRBV12-3/TRBV12-4; CDR3aa: CASSLSGGTEAFF; CDR3nt: TGTGCCAGCAGTTTATCTGGGGGCACTGAAGCTTTCTTT
j_gene: TRBJ1-2; abundance: -; d_gene: -; v_gene: TRBV6-2/TRBV6-3; CDR3aa: CASTSKTGHGYTF; CDR3nt: TGTGCCAGCACGTCGAAAACAGGGCATGGCTACACCTTC
j_gene: TRBJ2-5; abundance: -; d_gene: -; v_gene: TRBV12-3/TRBV12-4; CDR3aa: CASSPPGFGETQYF; CDR3nt: TGTGCCAGCAGTCCTCCGGGGTTCGGAGAGACCCAGTACTTC
j_gene: TRBJ2-2; abundance: -; d_gene: -; v_gene: TRBV5-6; CDR3aa: CASSLGDATNTGELFF; CDR3nt: TGTGCCAGCAGCTTAGGAGATGCTACGAACACCGGGGAGCTGTTTTTT
j_gene: TRBJ2-7; abundance: -; d_gene: TRBD1; v_gene: TRBV6-1; CDR3aa: CASSEWGQGSYEQYF; CDR3nt: TGTGCCAGCAGTGAGTGGGGACAGGGGTCCTACGAGCAGTACTTC